The entry below gives a single TCR beta chain sequence along with its context. The sample is drawn from a study of T cells after yellow fever vaccination. TCRdb independently ran MiXCR on the 5' RACE reads; one entry per CDR3 protein. Of 200,000 to 300,000 distinct CDR3 sequences listed, roughly 6.2% were seen once; the top ten hold about 1%. V shed 6 bases and J shed 3 bases, with 15 bases lying between them. Germline CDR1 reads SQVTM; CDR2 reads ANQGSEA. This CDR3 region has 13 residues. The clonotype originates from a young man who received the YFV17D yellow fever vaccine. V and J are TRBV29-1 and TRBJ2-7; a weak D match, TRBD1 (6 bases). Sequencing was performed on CD4+ T cells sorted from PBMCs, taken on the day of the yellow fever booster vaccination. This CDR3 is CSVLDRLLYEQYF. CDR3 DNA: TGCAGCGTGTTAGACAGGCTCCTCTACGAGCAGTACTTC.